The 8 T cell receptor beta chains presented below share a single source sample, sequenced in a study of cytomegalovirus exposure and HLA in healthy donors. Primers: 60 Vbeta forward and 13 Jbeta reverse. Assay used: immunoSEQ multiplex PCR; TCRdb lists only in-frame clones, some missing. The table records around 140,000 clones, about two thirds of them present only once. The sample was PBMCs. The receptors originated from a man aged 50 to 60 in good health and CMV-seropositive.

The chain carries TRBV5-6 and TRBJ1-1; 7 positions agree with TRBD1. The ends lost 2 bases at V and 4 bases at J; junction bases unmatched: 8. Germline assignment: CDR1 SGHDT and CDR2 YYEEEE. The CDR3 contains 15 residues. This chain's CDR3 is CASSLQGRRGTEAFF. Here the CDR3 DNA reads TGTGCCAGCAGCTTACAGGGGCGCCGCGGCACTGAAGCTTTCTTT.

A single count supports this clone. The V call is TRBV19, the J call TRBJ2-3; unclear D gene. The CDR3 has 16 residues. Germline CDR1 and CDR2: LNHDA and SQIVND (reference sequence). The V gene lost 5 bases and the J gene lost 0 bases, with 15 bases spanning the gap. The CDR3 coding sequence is TGTGCCAGTAGTCCCCGCCGTGTTACTAGCACAGATACGCAGTATTTT. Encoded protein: CASSPRRVTSTDTQYF.

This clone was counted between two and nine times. The CDR3 sequence: CASQRVADTEAFF. In DNA form, the CDR3 reads TGTGCCAGCCAACGGGTCGCGGACACTGAAGCTTTCTTT. This chain joins TRBV2 and TRBJ1-1; D unresolved. The CDR3 is 13 residues long. V lost 8 bases to trimming and J lost 3 bases, with 13 bases between them. Germline lookup yields CDR1 SNHLY and CDR2 FYNNEI.

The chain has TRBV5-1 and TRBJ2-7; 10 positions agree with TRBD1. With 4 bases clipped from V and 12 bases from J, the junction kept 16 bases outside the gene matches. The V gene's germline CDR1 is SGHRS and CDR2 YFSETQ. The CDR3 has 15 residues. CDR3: CASSMGTGVTPWGYF. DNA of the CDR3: TGCGCCAGCAGCATGGGGACAGGGGTGACTCCGTGGGGGTACTTC.

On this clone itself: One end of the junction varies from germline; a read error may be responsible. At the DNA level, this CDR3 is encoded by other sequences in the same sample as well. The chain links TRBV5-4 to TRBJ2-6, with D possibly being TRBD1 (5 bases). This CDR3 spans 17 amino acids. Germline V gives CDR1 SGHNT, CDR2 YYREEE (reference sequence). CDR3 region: CASSGHDPLSGANVLTF. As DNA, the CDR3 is TGTGCCAGCAGCGGGCATGATCCCCTCTCTGGGGCCAACGTCCTGACTTTT.

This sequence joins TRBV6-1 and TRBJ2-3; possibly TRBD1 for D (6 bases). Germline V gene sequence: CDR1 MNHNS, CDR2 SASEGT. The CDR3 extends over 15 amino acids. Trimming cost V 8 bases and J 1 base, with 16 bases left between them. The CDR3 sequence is CASRWGQGRTDTQYF. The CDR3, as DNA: TGTGCCAGCCGGTGGGGGCAGGGGCGCACAGATACGCAGTATTTT.

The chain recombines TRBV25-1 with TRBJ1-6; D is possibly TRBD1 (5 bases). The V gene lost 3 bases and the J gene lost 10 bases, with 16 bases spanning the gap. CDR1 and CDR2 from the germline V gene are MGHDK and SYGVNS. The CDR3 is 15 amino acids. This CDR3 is CASSDGGGANSPLHF. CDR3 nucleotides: TGTGCCAGCAGTGACGGGGGAGGGGCGAACTCACCCCTCCACTTT.

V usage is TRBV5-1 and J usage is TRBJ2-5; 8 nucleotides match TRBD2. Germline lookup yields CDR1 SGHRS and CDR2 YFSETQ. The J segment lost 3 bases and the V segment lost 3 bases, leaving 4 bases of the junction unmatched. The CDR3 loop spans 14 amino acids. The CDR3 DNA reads TGCGCCAGCAGCTCAACTAGCGGTGAAGAGACCCAGTACTTC. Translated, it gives CASSSTSGEETQYF.